These 27 T cell receptor beta chains were sequenced from one sample in a study of beta chain features in type 1 diabetes. The study, taken as a whole, reports: Shorter TCRB CDR3s, moderately but significantly so, were found in Type 1 diabetes patients in all four CD4+ subsets.

Their cognate antigens are unknown. The entirety of the isolated RNA underwent reverse transcription, so expressed TCRB transcripts were sequenced. The method was immunoSEQ multiplex PCR; TCRdb's version includes in-frame clones alone and lacks a portion of them. Here the sample spans 600,000 or so clones, roughly 12% being singletons. The source material was naive CD4+ T cells from blood. Receptors were obtained from a man aged 25 to 40 with type 1 diabetes.

The chain uses TRBV19 and TRBJ1-2, with TRBD1 identical over 11 bases. Germline trimming cut 7 bases from V and 8 bases from J; bases unmatched to any gene: 6. Germline V CDR1 and CDR2: LNHDA, SQIVND (reference sequence). The CDR3 spans 13 residues. Written as DNA, the CDR3 is TGTGCCAGTAACCCGGGACAGGGGGTCGGCTACACCTTC. It codes for CASNPGQGVGYTF.

This chain uses TRBV6-6 with TRBJ2-7; TRBD1 matches 8 bases. The germline V gene has CDR1 MNHNY and CDR2 SVGAGI (reference sequence). There are 14 residues in the CDR3. Trimming at V came to 8 bases and at J to 4 bases, leaving 10 bases not matched to a gene. The CDR3 protein is CASASDRGVYEQYF. CDR3 in DNA: TGTGCCAGCGCCTCTGACAGGGGCGTTTACGAGCAGTACTTC.

This clone has a handful of counts. V usage is TRBV9 and J usage is TRBJ2-3; D gene uncertain. The germline V gene has CDR1 SGDLS and CDR2 YYNGEE. The ends were cut back, 0 bases at V and 6 bases at J, with 8 bases in the middle. The length of the CDR3 is 13 residues. In DNA, the CDR3 is TGTGCCAGCAGCGTAGGGTCCCTGGATACGCAGTATTTT. Translation gives CASSVGSLDTQYF.

This rearrangement joins TRBV2 to TRBJ2-7, with a tentative D call TRBD1 (6 bases). Trimming removed 2 bases from V and 0 bases from J, with 11 bases in between. The CDR3 length is 15 residues. Germline CDR1 SNHLY, CDR2 FYNNEI. As DNA, the CDR3 is TGTGCCAGCAGTGAAAGAACAGGGCTCTCCTACGAGCAGTACTTC. It is translated as CASSERTGLSYEQYF.

The V gene is TRBV29-1, the J gene TRBJ2-3, with 12 positions matching TRBD2. The CDR3 is 15 residues long. Trimming cost V 7 bases and J 5 bases; bases outside gene matches: 10. Germline CDR1 reads SQVTM; CDR2 reads ANQGSEA. The CDR3 DNA is TGCAGCGCTCTCCTAGCGGGGGGGCCAGGAGATACGCAGTATTTT. This codes for CSALLAGGPGDTQYF.

Only a few counts were recorded for this clone. Other nucleotide sequences in the sample specify the same CDR3. This rearrangement joins TRBV5-1 to TRBJ2-7; D call uncertain. Trimming shortened V by 0 bases and J by 1 base, and 5 bases separated the two germline ends. CDR3 length: 13 residues. The germline V gene has CDR1 SGHRS and CDR2 YFSETQ. DNA for the CDR3: TGCGCCAGCAGCTTGGTCGGATCCTACGAGCAGTACTTC. Residues: CASSLVGSYEQYF.

The table lists this clone with a few counts. The chain uses TRBV5-1 and TRBJ1-2, with 9 bases aligning to TRBD1. The CDR3 contains 14 residues. Germline trimming cut 4 bases from V and 8 bases from J; bases unmatched to any gene: 9. The germline gives CDR1 SGHRS, CDR2 YFSETQ. The CDR3 sequence is CASSPGTGLVGYTF. The DNA of the CDR3 is TGCGCCAGCAGCCCCGGGACAGGGCTCGTCGGCTACACCTTC.

The V and J genes are TRBV2 and TRBJ1-4; D is perhaps TRBD1 (5 bases). V was trimmed by 8 bases and J by 8 bases, leaving 15 bases between them. This CDR3 has 13 amino acids. Germline V gene lookup returns CDR1 SNHLY and CDR2 FYNNEI. DNA of the CDR3: TGTGCCAGCGGCCGGGGGGTGGAGGAAAAACTGTTTTTT. It encodes CASGRGVEEKLFF. Drawing the rest from reference TRBV2 and TRBJ1-4, the complete variable domain is EPEVTQTPSHQVTQMGQEVILRCVPISNHLYFYWYRQILGQKVEFLVSFYNNEISEKSEIFDDQFSVERPDGSNFTLKIRSTKLEDSAMYFCASGRGVEEKLFFGSGTQLSVL.

This clone was recorded a few times. The CDR3: CASSPGNEQFF. Here the CDR3 DNA reads TGTGCCAGCAGTCCGGGGAATGAGCAGTTCTTC. The rearrangement links TRBV25-1 to TRBJ2-1; possible D gene TRBD2, 5 bases. Looked up from germline, CDR1 is MGHDK and CDR2 is SYGVNS. The CDR3 extends over 11 amino acids. V was shortened by 5 bases and J by 7 bases, with 6 bases between the two germline ends.

The rearrangement uses TRBV19 and TRBJ2-7; D remains ambiguous. From germline, CDR1 is LNHDA and CDR2 SQIVND (reference sequence). CDR3 length: 14 residues. Deletions cut 5 bases from V and 3 bases from J, with 14 bases between. Written as DNA, the CDR3 is TGTGCCAGTAGTCCTAACGAGTTGTTCTACGAGCAGTACTTC. Its protein product is CASSPNELFYEQYF.

This clone turned up a few times. The chain joins TRBV25-1 to TRBJ2-2; a weak D match, TRBD1 (6 bases). Germline assignment: CDR1 MGHDK and CDR2 SYGVNS. V was cut by 5 bases and J by 7 bases, with 20 bases left in between. There are 16 residues in the CDR3. DNA of the CDR3: TGTGCCAGCAGTTCGTCAGGGGCACGTGATGGCGGGGAGCTGTTTTTT. This codes for CASSSSGARDGGELFF.

This clone has more than one count but fewer than ten. CDR3 nucleotides: TGTGCCAGCACGACTGGGGGCACCGGGGAGCTGTTTTTT. Encoded protein: CASTTGGTGELFF. The chain recombines TRBV28 with TRBJ2-2; D is perhaps TRBD1 or TRBD2 (5 bases each). The length of the CDR3 is 13 residues. Between the trimmed V and J ends, which lost 7 bases and 4 bases, there was a span of 10 bases. Germline V gene data show CDR1 as MDHEN and CDR2 as SYDVKM.

This clone has only a few counts. This rearrangement joins TRBV5-4 to TRBJ2-3; 7 positions agree with TRBD2. Per germline, CDR1 SGHNT and CDR2 YYREEE (reference sequence). With V trimmed by 4 bases and J by 3 bases, 8 bases remained unmatched. The CDR3 totals 15 residues. The CDR3 sequence: CASSRLGGGTDTQYF. In DNA, the CDR3 is TGTGCCAGCAGCCGTTTGGGCGGGGGAACAGATACGCAGTATTTT. The full variable domain, its missing parts supplied by reference TRBV5-4 and TRBJ2-3, is ETGVTQSPTHLIKTRGQQVTLRCSSQSGHNTVSWYQQALGQGPQFIFQYYREEENGRGNFPPRFSGLQFPNYSSELNVNALELDDSALYLCASSRLGGGTDTQYFGPGTRLTVL.

The sample holds a few counts of this clone. The chain is built from TRBV7-2 and TRBJ2-5; a weak D match, TRBD1 (5 bases). The CDR3 extends over 14 amino acids. Trimming removed 6 bases at V and 4 bases at J, with 15 bases between. CDR1 SGHTA and CDR2 FQGNSA come from the germline V gene. The CDR3 coding sequence is TGTGCCAGCAGTCCCTCCAGGGCCGGAGAGACCCAGTACTTC. Its protein product is CASSPSRAGETQYF.

The CDR3 reads CASSWGDSITGELFF. The CDR3 DNA is TGCGCCAGCAGCTGGGGAGACAGTATCACCGGGGAGCTGTTTTTT. The rearrangement joins TRBV5-1 to TRBJ2-2; D may match TRBD1 or TRBD2 (5 bases each). V gave up 3 bases and J gave up 4 bases, with 13 bases separating them. The CDR3 covers 15 residues. The germline CDR1 and CDR2 sequences are SGHRS and YFSETQ.

The table lists this clone with a few counts. The sample carries other DNA sequences with the same CDR3. The rearrangement links TRBV29-1 to TRBJ1-1; D remains ambiguous. Germline V CDR1 and CDR2: SQVTM, ANQGSEA. The CDR3 length is 10 residues. The V end was cut by 6 bases, the J end by 4 bases, with 6 bases between. The CDR3 bases are TGCAGCGTCGGGAGCACTGAAGCTTTCTTT. This encodes CSVGSTEAFF.

The chain uses TRBV18 and TRBJ2-3; 8 nucleotides line up with TRBD2. Trimming at V came to 2 bases and at J to 1 base, leaving 8 bases not matched to a gene. In germline, CDR1 is KGHSH, CDR2 LQKENI. This CDR3 is 17 amino acids long. CDR3 sequence: CASSPLNSGGRTDTQYF. CDR3 coding DNA: TGTGCCAGCTCACCATTAAACAGCGGGGGTCGCACAGATACGCAGTATTTT.

This clone was detected a few times. The chain recombines TRBV4-2 with TRBJ1-6, with D unresolved. The germline CDR1 and CDR2 sequences are LGHNA and YNFKEQ. The CDR3 is made up of 15 amino acids. The V end lost 0 bases, the J end lost 8 bases, and 11 bases lay between the germline ends. CDR3 DNA: TGTGCCAGCAGCCAAGATCGGGCGGACTATTCACCCCTCCACTTT. Translated: CASSQDRADYSPLHF.

This chain uses TRBV10-3 with TRBJ1-1; perhaps TRBD1 as D (6 bases). CDR1 is ENHRY, CDR2 SYGVKD, per germline. The ends were cut back, 0 bases at V and 5 bases at J, with 10 bases in the middle. The CDR3 covers 14 residues. DNA for the CDR3: TGTGCCATCAGTGAGTCCCAGGGGAGGACTGAAGCTTTCTTT. Translation: CAISESQGRTEAFF.

The table lists this clone with a few counts. Here the CDR3 DNA reads TGTGCCAGCAGCTTAGCGGGGGGATTCTACAATGAGCAGTTCTTC. Protein sequence: CASSLAGGFYNEQFF. The chain couples TRBV7-9 to TRBJ2-1; D may be TRBD2 (6 bases). CDR1 and CDR2 from the germline V gene are SEHNR and FQNEAQ (reference sequence). Trimming pared 0 bases from V and 3 bases from J, leaving 9 bases between. The length of the CDR3 is 15 residues.

The CDR3 spells CASSLDVRSGEQFF. CDR3 bases: TGTGCCAGCAGCTTAGATGTGCGGTCGGGTGAGCAGTTCTTC. The rearrangement links TRBV7-2 to TRBJ2-1; D is ambiguous. Trimming shortened V by 1 base and J by 9 bases, and 13 bases separated the two germline ends. The length of the CDR3 is 14 residues. Looked up from germline, CDR1 is SGHTA and CDR2 is FQGNSA.

The chain employs TRBV29-1 and TRBJ2-7, with 11 positions matching TRBD1. CDR3 size: 15 residues. With V trimmed by 6 bases and J by 3 bases, 10 bases remained unmatched. Germline lookup yields CDR1 SQVTM and CDR2 ANQGSEA. CDR3: CSVNTGTGGYYEQYF. The CDR3 coding sequence is TGCAGCGTAAACACCGGGACAGGGGGTTACTACGAGCAGTACTTC.

This sequence joins TRBV5-1 and TRBJ1-1; maybe TRBD1 (5 bases). With 6 bases removed from V and 3 bases from J, the gap between germline ends came to 24 bases. Germline loops: CDR1 SGHRS, CDR2 YFSETQ. This CDR3 spans 17 amino acids. CDR3 nucleotides: TGCGCCAGCACTCTGATCCCCAGCGGGGCAGGGTACACTGAAGCTTTCTTT. Translating gives CASTLIPSGAGYTEAFF.

The chain uses TRBV5-6 and TRBJ2-5; the D is unclear. Germline CDR1 is SGHDT and CDR2 is YYEEEE. This CDR3 is 15 amino acids long. Trimming removed 0 bases from V and 4 bases from J, with 13 bases in between. The CDR3 here is CASSLVRAGPETQYF. The DNA for the CDR3 is TGTGCCAGCAGCTTGGTACGGGCAGGACCAGAGACCCAGTACTTC.

The rearrangement links TRBV18 to TRBJ2-3, with D perhaps TRBD2 (5 bases). With 3 bases removed from V and 2 bases from J, the gap between germline ends came to 9 bases. Germline V gene data show CDR1 as KGHSH and CDR2 as LQKENI. CDR3 size: 14 residues. The CDR3 DNA reads as TGTGCCAGCTCACCCGCCGGGATCACAGATACGCAGTATTTT. It yields the protein CASSPAGITDTQYF.

As concerns this clone: This specimen includes other DNA sequences encoding the same CDR3. This sequence joins TRBV7-2 and TRBJ2-7; no definite D call. Germline CDR1 is SGHTA and CDR2 is FQGNSA. V lost 1 base and J 2 bases, leaving 6 bases between the germline ends. The CDR3 sequence is 13 residues long. CDR3 sequence: CASSLGGTYEQYF. The DNA of the CDR3 is TGTGCCAGCAGCTTAGGGGGAACCTACGAGCAGTACTTC.

This clone was picked up a small number of times. The chain carries TRBV5-1 and TRBJ2-5; 8 positions agree with TRBD2. There are 14 residues in the CDR3. The germline gives CDR1 SGHRS, CDR2 YFSETQ. V lost 0 bases and J lost 3; bases outside the gene matches: 1. As DNA, the CDR3 is TGCGCCAGCAGCTTGGTTAGCGGGAAAGAGACCCAGTACTTC. Translating it yields CASSLVSGKETQYF.